This T cell receptor beta chain was captured in a study of T cell responses to AZD1222 COVID-19 vaccine. Across the study: It was second doses at about 4 or about 12 weeks that were pooled.

With respect to this clone: The antigen is undetermined.

Study-level results: Donors were largely white British and mainly female; clonal diversity was possibly underestimated.

The table came from immunoSEQ multiplex PCR; TCRdb's copy has only in-frame clones and leaves some out. The repertoire holds fewer than 150,000 clones, with 92% as singletons. Germline V lookup: CDR1 LNHNV, CDR2 YYDKDF (reference sequence). Trimming took 0 bases from V and 7 from J, leaving 7 bases between them. CDR3 length: 13 residues. The origin of this receptor is an adult in good health. The chain joins TRBV15 to TRBJ1-5; D is ambiguous. This material consisted of peripheral blood, taken on day 0 of AZD1222 vaccination. Here the CDR3 reads CATSRDTRQPQHF. The CDR3 DNA reads as TGTGCCACCAGCAGAGATACGAGGCAGCCCCAGCATTTT. Full variable domain (missing parts from reference TRBV15 and TRBJ1-5): DAMVIQNPRYQVTQFGKPVTLSCSQTLNHNVMYWYQQKSSQAPKLLFHYYDKDFNNEADTPDNFQSRRPNTSFCFLDIRSPGLGDTAMYLCATSRDTRQPQHFGDGTRLSIL.